This T cell receptor (beta chain) is from a study of tumor-infiltrating lymphocytes in oesophageal squamous cell carcinoma. V lost 8 bases and J 2 bases, leaving 9 bases between the germline ends. In germline, CDR1 is MNHNS, CDR2 SASEGT. There are 13 residues in the CDR3. This clonotype appeared many times. TCRdb recomputed calls from the PCR reads with MiXCR, one row per CDR3 protein. The sample consists of about 13,000 distinct CDR3 sequences, roughly half of them appearing once. The chain combines TRBV6-1 with TRBJ2-2; D gene ambiguous. This sequence was found in a male donor with esophageal squamous cell carcinoma. Sequencing was performed on esophageal tumor tissue. The CDR3 DNA sequence: TGTGCCAGCGGAGATAGAAACACCGGGGAGCTGTTTTTT. This translates into CASGDRNTGELFF.